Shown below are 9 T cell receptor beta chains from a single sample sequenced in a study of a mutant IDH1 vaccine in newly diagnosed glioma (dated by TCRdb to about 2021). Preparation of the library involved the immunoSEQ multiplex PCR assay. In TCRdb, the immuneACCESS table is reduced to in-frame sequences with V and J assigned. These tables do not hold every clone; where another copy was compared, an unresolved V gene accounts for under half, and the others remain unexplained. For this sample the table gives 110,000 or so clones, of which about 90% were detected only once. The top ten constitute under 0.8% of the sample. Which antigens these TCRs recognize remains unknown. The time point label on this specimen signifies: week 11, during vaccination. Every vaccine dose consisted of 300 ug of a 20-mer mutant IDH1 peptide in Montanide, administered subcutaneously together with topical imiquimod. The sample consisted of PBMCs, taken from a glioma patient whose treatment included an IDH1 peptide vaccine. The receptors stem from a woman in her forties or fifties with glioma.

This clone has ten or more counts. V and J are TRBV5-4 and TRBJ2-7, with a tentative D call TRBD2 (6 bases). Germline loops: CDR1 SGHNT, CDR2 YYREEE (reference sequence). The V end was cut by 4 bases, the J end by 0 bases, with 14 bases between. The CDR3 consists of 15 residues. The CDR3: CASSPGAGYSYEQYF. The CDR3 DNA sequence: TGTGCCAGCAGCCCCGGGGCGGGATACTCCTACGAGCAGTACTTC. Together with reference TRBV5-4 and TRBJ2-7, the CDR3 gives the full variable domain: ETGVTQSPTHLIKTRGQQVTLRCSSQSGHNTVSWYQQALGQGPQFIFQYYREEENGRGNFPPRFSGLQFPNYSSELNVNALELDDSALYLCASSPGAGYSYEQYFGPGTRLTVT.

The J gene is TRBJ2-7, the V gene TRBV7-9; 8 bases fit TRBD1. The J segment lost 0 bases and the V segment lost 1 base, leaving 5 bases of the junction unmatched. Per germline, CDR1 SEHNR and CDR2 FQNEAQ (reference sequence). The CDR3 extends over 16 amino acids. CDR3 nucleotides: TGTGCCAGCAGCTTAGGACAGGGGTTTAACTCCTACGAGCAGTACTTC. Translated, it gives CASSLGQGFNSYEQYF.

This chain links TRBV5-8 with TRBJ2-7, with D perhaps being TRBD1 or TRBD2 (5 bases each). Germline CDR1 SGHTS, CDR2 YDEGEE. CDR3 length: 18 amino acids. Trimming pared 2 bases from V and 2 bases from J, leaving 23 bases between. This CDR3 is CASSFTPDYLGAPYEQYF. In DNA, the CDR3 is TGTGCCAGCAGCTTTACTCCAGACTACCTCGGGGCTCCCTACGAGCAGTACTTC.

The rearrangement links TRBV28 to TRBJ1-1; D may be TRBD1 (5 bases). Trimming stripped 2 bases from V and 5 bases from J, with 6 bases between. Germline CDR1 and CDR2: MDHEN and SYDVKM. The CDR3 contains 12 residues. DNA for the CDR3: TGTGCCAGCAGTTTACGGGGGACTGAAGCTTTCTTT. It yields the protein CASSLRGTEAFF. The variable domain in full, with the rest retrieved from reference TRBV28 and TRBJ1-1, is DVKVTQSSRYLVKRTGEKVFLECVQDMDHENMFWYRQDPGLGLRLIYFSYDVKMKEKGDIPEGYSVSREKKERFSLILESASTNQTSMYLCASSLRGTEAFFGQGTRLTVV.

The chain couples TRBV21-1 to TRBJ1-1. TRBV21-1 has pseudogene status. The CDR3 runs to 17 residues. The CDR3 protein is CASSDPHGRWGNTEAFF. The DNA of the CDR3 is TGTGCCAGCAGCGACCCCCATGGACGTTGGGGTAACACTGAAGCTTTCTTT.

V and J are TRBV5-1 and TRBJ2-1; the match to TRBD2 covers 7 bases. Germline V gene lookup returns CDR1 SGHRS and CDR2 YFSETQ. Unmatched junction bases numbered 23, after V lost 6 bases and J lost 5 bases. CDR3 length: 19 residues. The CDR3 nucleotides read TGCGCCAGCAATCCCGGGGCAGCGGGATTCCTCTCGAATAACAATGAGCAGTTCTTC. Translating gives CASNPGAAGFLSNNNEQFF.

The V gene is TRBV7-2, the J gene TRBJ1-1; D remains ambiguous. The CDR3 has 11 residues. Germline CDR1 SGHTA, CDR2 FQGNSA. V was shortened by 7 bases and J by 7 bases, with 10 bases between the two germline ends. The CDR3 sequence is CASKAVFEAFF. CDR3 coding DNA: TGTGCCAGCAAGGCAGTATTTGAAGCTTTCTTT.

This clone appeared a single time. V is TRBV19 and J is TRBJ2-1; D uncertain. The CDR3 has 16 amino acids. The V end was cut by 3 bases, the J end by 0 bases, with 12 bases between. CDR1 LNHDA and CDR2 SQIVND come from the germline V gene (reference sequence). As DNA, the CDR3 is TGTGCCAGTAGTATTAGACTCCTGAGCTCCTACAATGAGCAGTTCTTC. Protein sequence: CASSIRLLSSYNEQFF.

The CDR3 region is CASSLGGGTEAFF. CDR3 bases: TGTGCCAGCAGTCTGGGGGGCGGAACTGAAGCTTTCTTT. The rearrangement joins TRBV28 to TRBJ1-1, with a tentative D call TRBD1 (6 bases). Germline CDR1 MDHEN, CDR2 SYDVKM. The CDR3 length is 13 residues. V was trimmed by 5 bases and J by 5 bases, leaving 12 bases between them. Complete variable domain (other parts from reference TRBV28 and TRBJ1-1): DVKVTQSSRYLVKRTGEKVFLECVQDMDHENMFWYRQDPGLGLRLIYFSYDVKMKEKGDIPEGYSVSREKKERFSLILESASTNQTSMYLCASSLGGGTEAFFGQGTRLTVV.